This TCR beta chain was captured in a study of response to subunit inactivated influenza vaccine. The germline CDR1 and CDR2 sequences are SQVTM and ANQGSEA. The CDR3 sequence is 16 residues long. V lost 1 base and J lost 2; bases outside the gene matches: 9. In the case of this clonotype: Its cognate antigen is unknown.

Each CDR3 protein gets one entry after TCRdb re-called the RT-PCR reads with MiXCR. The sample has some 800,000 distinct CDR3 sequences, less than 25% seen once. Findings and limits, study-wide: Only a handful of new T cells, the authors suggested, are recruited with each seasonal influenza vaccination.

The clonotype comes from a middle-aged man who received an inactivated influenza vaccine. The sample consisted of PBMCs from blood, taken 5 to 6 days after vaccination. V gene TRBV29-1 combines with J gene TRBJ2-7; TRBD2 matches at 9 bases. The CDR3 region has the DNA TGCAGCGTTGAAGGGCTGCTAGCGGGAAGCCCCTACGAGCAGTACTTC. It is translated as CSVEGLLAGSPYEQYF.